A selection of T cell receptor beta chains follows, all from one sample in a study of T-cell memory formation after mild COVID-19. TCRdb processed the 5' RACE reads anew with MiXCR; each CDR3 protein has one entry. The profile covers roughly 500,000 distinct CDR3 sequences, with about 20% appearing a single time and approximately 12% taken by the ten largest. Sequenced sample: PBMCs or a T cell subset sorted from them (not recorded which). These receptors were obtained from an adult woman who had mild COVID-19 (a few samples of this study predate the infection). Cell type and time point are not known. CDR3s include the opening cysteine and the closing phenylalanine or tryptophan. A D gene is named only where the DNA matches it firmly. Not every row has a clone size; where given, it reads once, few, many or a size class.

CDR3nt: TGCGCCAGCAGCCGTCCTATGGGAGTAAAAACCGGGGAGCTGTTTTTT; CDR3aa: CASSRPMGVKTGELFF; abundance: NA; v_gene: TRBV4-1; d_gene: NA; j_gene: TRBJ2-2
CDR3nt: TGTGCCAGCAGCTTAGCGCGCGGACTAGCGGGAAGTGAGCAGTTCTTC; CDR3aa: CASSLARGLAGSEQFF; abundance: NA; v_gene: TRBV7-2; d_gene: TRBD2; j_gene: TRBJ2-1
CDR3nt: TGTGCCAGCAGCGCGAGGACTAGCGGGGGGGCTGATGAGCAGTTCTTC; CDR3aa: CASSARTSGGADEQFF; abundance: NA; v_gene: TRBV9; d_gene: TRBD2; j_gene: TRBJ2-1
CDR3nt: TGTGCCAGCAGCTTAGGGGCGGGGGCACACAATTTGTCACCCCTCCACTTT; CDR3aa: CASSLGAGAHNLSPLHF; abundance: few; v_gene: TRBV7-2; d_gene: NA; j_gene: TRBJ1-6
CDR3nt: TGTGCCAGCAGTTTCTACGGTAGGAATGAGCAGTTCTTC; CDR3aa: CASSFYGRNEQFF; abundance: few; v_gene: TRBV27; d_gene: NA; j_gene: TRBJ2-1
CDR3nt: TGTGCCAGCAGAGCCACCGGGACAGCGAACACTGAAGCTTTCTTT; CDR3aa: CASRATGTANTEAFF; abundance: few; v_gene: TRBV12-3/TRBV12-4; d_gene: TRBD1; j_gene: TRBJ1-1
CDR3nt: TGTGCCAGCAGCCCATACCTCCCGGGACACGGAGGAGTTGGAGATACGCAGTATTTT; CDR3aa: CASSPYLPGHGGVGDTQYF; abundance: many; v_gene: TRBV5-5; d_gene: NA; j_gene: TRBJ2-3
CDR3nt: TGTGCCAGCAGCTTAGATCCGGGGGCCACTGAAGCTTTCTTT; CDR3aa: CASSLDPGATEAFF; abundance: NA; v_gene: TRBV11-2; d_gene: NA; j_gene: TRBJ1-1
CDR3nt: TGTGCCAGCAGAATAGCGGGAGGGCCTTCCCACGAGCAGTACTTC; CDR3aa: CASRIAGGPSHEQYF; abundance: few; v_gene: TRBV6-1; d_gene: TRBD2; j_gene: TRBJ2-7
CDR3nt: TGCAGTGCTAGAGAGATTAACTATGGCTACACCTTC; CDR3aa: CSAREINYGYTF; abundance: NA; v_gene: TRBV20-1; d_gene: NA; j_gene: TRBJ1-2
CDR3nt: TGTGCCGCCTACACCGGGACACCTAATTCACCCCTCCACTTT; CDR3aa: CAAYTGTPNSPLHF; abundance: few; v_gene: TRBV6-6; d_gene: NA; j_gene: TRBJ1-6
CDR3nt: TGTGCCAGCAGCTCAGGAGGAGGCGGATCTGTCACCGGGGAGCTGTTTTTT; CDR3aa: CASSSGGGGSVTGELFF; abundance: NA; v_gene: TRBV11-2; d_gene: NA; j_gene: TRBJ2-2
CDR3nt: TGTGCCACCAGCATCGACAGGGGTCGGGGGAACACTGAAGCTTTCTTT; CDR3aa: CATSIDRGRGNTEAFF; abundance: few; v_gene: TRBV15; d_gene: TRBD1; j_gene: TRBJ1-1
CDR3nt: TGTGCCAGCAGAACCGGAAGGACAGGGACTTCCGGTGGCCAGTACTTC; CDR3aa: CASRTGRTGTSGGQYF; abundance: NA; v_gene: TRBV6-5; d_gene: TRBD1; j_gene: TRBJ2-5
CDR3nt: TGTGCCAGCAGCGGGAGGATTCAAGAGACCCAGTACTTC; CDR3aa: CASSGRIQETQYF; abundance: NA; v_gene: TRBV7-6; d_gene: NA; j_gene: TRBJ2-5
CDR3nt: TGTGCCAGCAGTCCCTCCATAGCTACAACTTACAATGAGCAGTTCTTC; CDR3aa: CASSPSIATTYNEQFF; abundance: few; v_gene: TRBV28; d_gene: NA; j_gene: TRBJ2-1
CDR3nt: TGTGCCAGCAGCTTAGAAAAGGGTTTGCCGGGCTACGAGCAGTACTTC; CDR3aa: CASSLEKGLPGYEQYF; abundance: NA; v_gene: TRBV11-3; d_gene: NA; j_gene: TRBJ2-7
CDR3nt: TGCAGCGTAGTGGGGCAGACTCTGAACACTGAAGCTTTCTTT; CDR3aa: CSVVGQTLNTEAFF; abundance: NA; v_gene: TRBV29-1; d_gene: NA; j_gene: TRBJ1-1
CDR3nt: TGCAGCGTTGAGTCGAGCTCCTACGAGCAGTACTTC; CDR3aa: CSVESSSYEQYF; abundance: NA; v_gene: TRBV29-1; d_gene: NA; j_gene: TRBJ2-7
CDR3nt: TGCAGCGTTGAAGGGGGCGCTGGGGCCAACGTCCTGACTTTC; CDR3aa: CSVEGGAGANVLTF; abundance: few; v_gene: TRBV29-1; d_gene: NA; j_gene: TRBJ2-6
CDR3nt: TGTGCCAGCAGCCAGGACTCGATGCGTTACAATGAGCAGTTCTTC; CDR3aa: CASSQDSMRYNEQFF; abundance: few; v_gene: TRBV7-3; d_gene: NA; j_gene: TRBJ2-1
CDR3nt: TGTGCCAGCACCGGATCCGGTAGCTCCTACAATGAGCAGTTCTTC; CDR3aa: CASTGSGSSYNEQFF; abundance: NA; v_gene: TRBV6-1; d_gene: NA; j_gene: TRBJ2-1
CDR3nt: TGTGCCAGCCGTCCCGAGGGACTTAGCACAGATACGCAGTATTTT; CDR3aa: CASRPEGLSTDTQYF; abundance: NA; v_gene: TRBV6-4; d_gene: NA; j_gene: TRBJ2-3
CDR3nt: TGTGCCAGCAAGAGAGGAATGGAAGATCAAGCCAAAAACATTCAGTACTTC; CDR3aa: CASKRGMEDQAKNIQYF; abundance: NA; v_gene: TRBV2; d_gene: NA; j_gene: TRBJ2-4
CDR3nt: TGTGCCAGCAGTGACCCCCGGGCAGGGAGACAAGAGACCCAGTACTTC; CDR3aa: CASSDPRAGRQETQYF; abundance: NA; v_gene: TRBV6-5; d_gene: NA; j_gene: TRBJ2-5
CDR3nt: TGTGCCACCAGCACCGCGGGACAGGGGGCGGGTGGCTACACCTTC; CDR3aa: CATSTAGQGAGGYTF; abundance: NA; v_gene: TRBV15; d_gene: TRBD1; j_gene: TRBJ1-2
CDR3nt: TGCGCCAGCAGCCAAGCTAGCGGGAGGGCCGTCATAACAGATACGCAGTATTTT; CDR3aa: CASSQASGRAVITDTQYF; abundance: NA; v_gene: TRBV4-1; d_gene: TRBD2; j_gene: TRBJ2-3
CDR3nt: TGTGCCAGCAGCTTAGATGGAAGGGGCGGTAACACTGAAGCTTTCTTT; CDR3aa: CASSLDGRGGNTEAFF; abundance: many; v_gene: TRBV11-3; d_gene: NA; j_gene: TRBJ1-1
CDR3nt: TGCGCCAGCAGCTCCCCCGGTGAGGGTTTCTACGAGCAGTACTTC; CDR3aa: CASSSPGEGFYEQYF; abundance: NA; v_gene: TRBV5-1; d_gene: NA; j_gene: TRBJ2-7
CDR3nt: TGCAGTGCTAGAAACAGACAGGGCACTAACTATGGCTACACCTTC; CDR3aa: CSARNRQGTNYGYTF; abundance: few; v_gene: TRBV20-1; d_gene: TRBD1; j_gene: TRBJ1-2
CDR3nt: TGTGCCAGCAGCTTAACTGGCAGCTCTGGGGCCAACGTCCTGACTTTC; CDR3aa: CASSLTGSSGANVLTF; abundance: NA; v_gene: TRBV7-3; d_gene: NA; j_gene: TRBJ2-6
CDR3nt: TGTGCCAGCGGCCGACAGGGGGCGAACAATGAGCAGTTCTTC; CDR3aa: CASGRQGANNEQFF; abundance: few; v_gene: TRBV27; d_gene: TRBD1; j_gene: TRBJ2-1
CDR3nt: TGTGCCAGCAGTTTGAGGGGGGACAAAAACATTCAGTACTTC; CDR3aa: CASSLRGDKNIQYF; abundance: NA; v_gene: TRBV12-3/TRBV12-4; d_gene: NA; j_gene: TRBJ2-4
CDR3nt: TGTGCCAGCCGGGCGTCGGGGGGTCCCAATGAGCAGTTCTTC; CDR3aa: CASRASGGPNEQFF; abundance: NA; v_gene: TRBV7-9; d_gene: TRBD2; j_gene: TRBJ2-1
CDR3nt: TGTGCCAGCAGCTTCGGAGCAACCACCCTTGAAGCTTTCTTT; CDR3aa: CASSFGATTLEAFF; abundance: NA; v_gene: TRBV5-5; d_gene: NA; j_gene: TRBJ1-1
CDR3nt: TGTGCCACCAGTGACGGCAGGGACGGAAACACCATATATTTT; CDR3aa: CATSDGRDGNTIYF; abundance: NA; v_gene: TRBV24-1; d_gene: NA; j_gene: TRBJ1-3
CDR3nt: TGCGCCAGCAACCAACTAGCGGGGGAGTTCTACGAGCAGTACTTC; CDR3aa: CASNQLAGEFYEQYF; abundance: NA; v_gene: TRBV5-1; d_gene: TRBD2; j_gene: TRBJ2-7
CDR3nt: TGTGCCACCAGTGAGGCCAAGAGAGCCAATGAGCAGTTCTTC; CDR3aa: CATSEAKRANEQFF; abundance: NA; v_gene: TRBV24-1; d_gene: NA; j_gene: TRBJ2-1
CDR3nt: TGTGCCAGCAAGGGACCCCGGTACCAAGAGACCCAGTACTTC; CDR3aa: CASKGPRYQETQYF; abundance: few; v_gene: TRBV3-1; d_gene: NA; j_gene: TRBJ2-5
CDR3nt: TGCAGCGTTGAGGCAGTCCAAGAGACCCAGTACTTC; CDR3aa: CSVEAVQETQYF; abundance: once; v_gene: TRBV29-1; d_gene: NA; j_gene: TRBJ2-5
CDR3nt: TGTGCCAGCAGCTTGGTCGGACAGGGGGGGTTCTACGAGCAGTACTTC; CDR3aa: CASSLVGQGGFYEQYF; abundance: many; v_gene: TRBV11-2; d_gene: TRBD1; j_gene: TRBJ2-7
CDR3nt: TGTGCCAGCAGTATAGGGACTAGCGGGACCTACAATGAGCAGTTCTTC; CDR3aa: CASSIGTSGTYNEQFF; abundance: few; v_gene: TRBV6-5; d_gene: TRBD2; j_gene: TRBJ2-1
CDR3nt: TGTGCCAGCAGCGATACGGGAGCGGAGTTCTTC; CDR3aa: CASSDTGAEFF; abundance: NA; v_gene: TRBV6-6; d_gene: NA; j_gene: TRBJ2-1
CDR3nt: TGTGCCAGCAGCTTGGCGAGTAGCGGGGACTACGAGCAGTACTTC; CDR3aa: CASSLASSGDYEQYF; abundance: NA; v_gene: TRBV12-3/TRBV12-4; d_gene: TRBD2; j_gene: TRBJ2-7
CDR3nt: TGTGCCAGCAGCGACGGTTCAGCCTCTGGAAACACCATATATTTT; CDR3aa: CASSDGSASGNTIYF; abundance: NA; v_gene: TRBV9; d_gene: NA; j_gene: TRBJ1-3
CDR3nt: TGTGCCAGCCGAGATAGCGGGAGTCATAATGAGCAGTTCTTC; CDR3aa: CASRDSGSHNEQFF; abundance: few; v_gene: TRBV6-2/TRBV6-3; d_gene: TRBD2; j_gene: TRBJ2-1
CDR3nt: TGCAGTGCTAGAGATCCTCTTCACCCCTTTGGCTCTGGGGCCAACGTCCTGACTTTC; CDR3aa: CSARDPLHPFGSGANVLTF; abundance: few; v_gene: TRBV20-1; d_gene: NA; j_gene: TRBJ2-6
CDR3nt: TGTGCCAGCGGACGGACAGTAGACGAGCAGTACTTC; CDR3aa: CASGRTVDEQYF; abundance: few; v_gene: TRBV7-9; d_gene: NA; j_gene: TRBJ2-7
CDR3nt: TGTGCCAGCAGCTTAAACCGGGCAGTGCAAGAGACCCAGTACTTC; CDR3aa: CASSLNRAVQETQYF; abundance: few; v_gene: TRBV11-2; d_gene: NA; j_gene: TRBJ2-5
CDR3nt: TGCGCCAGCAGCCCCCGGGGAGGTTCCGAGCAGTACTTC; CDR3aa: CASSPRGGSEQYF; abundance: many; v_gene: TRBV5-1; d_gene: NA; j_gene: TRBJ2-7
CDR3nt: TGCAGTGCTAGAGTCGGGGACGGGGGCACTGAAGCTTTCTTT; CDR3aa: CSARVGDGGTEAFF; abundance: few; v_gene: TRBV20-1; d_gene: NA; j_gene: TRBJ1-1
CDR3nt: TGTGCCACCAGCAGAGATTCAGGGGACAATGAAAAACTGTTTTTT; CDR3aa: CATSRDSGDNEKLFF; abundance: NA; v_gene: TRBV15; d_gene: NA; j_gene: TRBJ1-4
CDR3nt: TGTGCCAGCAGCGCCAGACAGGGGAAATCAGATACGCAGTATTTT; CDR3aa: CASSARQGKSDTQYF; abundance: few; v_gene: TRBV28; d_gene: TRBD1; j_gene: TRBJ2-3